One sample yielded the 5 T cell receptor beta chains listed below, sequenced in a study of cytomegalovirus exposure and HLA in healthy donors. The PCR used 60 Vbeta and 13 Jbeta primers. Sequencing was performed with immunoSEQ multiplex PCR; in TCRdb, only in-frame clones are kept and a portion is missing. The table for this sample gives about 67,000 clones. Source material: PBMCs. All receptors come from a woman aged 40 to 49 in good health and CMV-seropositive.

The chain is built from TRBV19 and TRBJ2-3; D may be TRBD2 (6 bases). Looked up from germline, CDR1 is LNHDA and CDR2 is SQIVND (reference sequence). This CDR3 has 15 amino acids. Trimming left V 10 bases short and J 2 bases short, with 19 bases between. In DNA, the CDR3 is TGTGCCACCTCACCGGGACTCCAAGACACAGATACGCAGTATTTT. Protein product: CATSPGLQDTDTQYF. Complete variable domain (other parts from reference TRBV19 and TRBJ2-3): DGGITQSPKYLFRKEGQNVTLSCEQNLNHDAMYWYRQDPGQGLRLIYYSQIVNDFQKGDIAEGYSVSREKKESFPLTVTSAQKNPTAFYLCATSPGLQDTDTQYFGPGTRLTVL.

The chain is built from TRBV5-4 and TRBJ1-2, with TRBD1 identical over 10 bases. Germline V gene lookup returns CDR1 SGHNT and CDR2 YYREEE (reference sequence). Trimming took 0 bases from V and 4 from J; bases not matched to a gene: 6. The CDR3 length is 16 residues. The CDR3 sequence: CASSLGDRGLGYGYTF. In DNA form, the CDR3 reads TGTGCCAGCAGCTTGGGAGACAGGGGGCTGGGCTATGGCTACACCTTC.

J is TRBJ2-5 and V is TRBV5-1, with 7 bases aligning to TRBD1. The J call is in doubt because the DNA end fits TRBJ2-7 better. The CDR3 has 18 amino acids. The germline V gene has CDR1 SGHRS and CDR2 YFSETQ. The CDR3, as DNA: TGCGCCAGCAGCGCCTCCCCGCCCCGGGACAGTCCCTTCTACGAGCAGTACTTC. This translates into CASSASPPRDSPFYEQYF.

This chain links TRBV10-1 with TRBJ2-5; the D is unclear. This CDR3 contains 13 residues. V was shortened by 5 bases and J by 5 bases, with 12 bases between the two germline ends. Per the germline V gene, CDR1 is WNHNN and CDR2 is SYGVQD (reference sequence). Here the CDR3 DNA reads TGCGCCAGCAGTACGGGTCGGCAGGAGACCCAGTACTTC. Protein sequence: CASSTGRQETQYF.

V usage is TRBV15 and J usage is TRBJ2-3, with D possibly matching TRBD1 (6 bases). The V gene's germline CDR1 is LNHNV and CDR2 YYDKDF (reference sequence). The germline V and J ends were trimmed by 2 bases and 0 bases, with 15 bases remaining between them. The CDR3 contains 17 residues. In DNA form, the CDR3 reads TGTGCCACCAGCAGATTCCCCAGACAGGCTAGCACAGATACGCAGTATTTT. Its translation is CATSRFPRQASTDTQYF.